These 14 T cell receptor beta chains were sequenced from one sample in a study of cytomegalovirus exposure and HLA in healthy donors. TCRdb's copy holds only in-frame clones and misses some; the assay was immunoSEQ multiplex PCR. The sample shows about 79,000 clones, 90% to 95% of them seen only once. Material for sequencing was PBMCs. The source is a woman under 40 in good health and CMV-seronegative.

The table lists this clone with a few counts. In DNA, the CDR3 is TGTGCCATTAACCCCGGGACAGGGGGTAACTATGGCTACACCTTC. Translation: CAINPGTGGNYGYTF. This rearrangement joins TRBV19 to TRBJ1-2, with TRBD1 matching 11 bases. CDR1 is LNHDA and CDR2 is SQIVND in the germline V gene (reference sequence). Germline trimming cut 10 bases from V and 1 base from J; bases unmatched to any gene: 8. CDR3 length: 15 residues.

The chain combines TRBV2 with TRBJ2-2; 7 nucleotides agree with TRBD2. Germline V gene data show CDR1 as SNHLY and CDR2 as FYNNEI. The junction had 6 bases not matched to a gene; V was cut back by 8 bases and J by 6 bases. This CDR3 comprises 13 residues. CDR3 sequence: CASGASGPGELFF. DNA of the CDR3: TGTGCCAGCGGAGCTAGCGGTCCCGGGGAGCTGTTTTTT.

The chain has TRBV30 and TRBJ1-1; TRBD1 is a possible D gene (6 bases). There are 12 residues in the CDR3. Germline values: CDR1 GTSNPN, CDR2 SVGIG (reference sequence). V lost 2 bases and J lost 7, with 11 bases in between. CDR3 DNA sequence: TGTGCCTGGAGTACCAGGGGAAGTGAAGCTTTCTTT. It codes for CAWSTRGSEAFF.

A note on this clone: A junction end diverges from the germline sequence, so it may reflect a read error. The chain has TRBV7-7 and TRBJ2-5; tentative D call: TRBD2 (6 bases). Germline CDR1 and CDR2: SSHAT and FNYEAQ (reference sequence). This CDR3 has 14 amino acids. The CDR3 here is CASSLAGIGETQYF. CDR3 sequence (DNA): TGTGCTAGCAGCTTGGCGGGAATTGGAGAGACCCAGTACTTC.

The chain carries TRBV28 and TRBJ1-1; D unresolved. Germline V gives CDR1 MDHEN, CDR2 SYDVKM. This CDR3 region has 15 residues. V was clipped by 3 bases and J by 0 bases, with 11 bases between them. CDR3 bases: TGTGCCAGCAGTTTGTATACAGATATGAACACTGAAGCTTTCTTT. As protein: CASSLYTDMNTEAFF.

The chain has TRBV6-4 and TRBJ1-1, with TRBD1 matching over 8 bases. V lost 2 bases to trimming and J lost 5 bases; unmatched junction nucleotides: 4. Germline V lookup: CDR1 MRHNA, CDR2 SNTAGT. This CDR3 spans 14 amino acids. The CDR3, as DNA: TGTGCCAGCAGTGACACGGACAGGGCTACTGAAGCTTTCTTT. Translated, it gives CASSDTDRATEAFF.

This chain uses TRBV5-4 with TRBJ1-1, with 7 bases fitting TRBD1. Germline CDR1 SGHNT, CDR2 YYREEE (reference sequence). CDR3 length: 14 residues. With V trimmed by 5 bases and J by 6 bases, 10 bases remained unmatched. The CDR3 reads CASSHTGVWSEAFF. CDR3 DNA sequence: TGTGCCAGCAGTCACACAGGGGTTTGGTCTGAAGCTTTCTTT.

CDR3 sequence: CASSEGSRSGPYTGELFF. In DNA form, the CDR3 reads TGCGCCAGCAGTGAGGGGAGTCGGAGCGGACCCTACACCGGGGAGCTGTTTTTT. The chain combines TRBV10-2 with TRBJ2-2; tentative D call: TRBD2 (5 bases). The CDR3 has 18 residues. V gave up 2 bases and J gave up 3 bases, with 19 bases separating them. Germline-derived CDR1 and CDR2 are WSHSY and SAAADI.

Here the CDR3 reads CASRPLWGGASTDTQYF. The CDR3 nucleotides read TGTGCCAGCAGGCCGCTTTGGGGGGGAGCTAGCACAGATACGCAGTATTTT. The rearrangement joins TRBV28 to TRBJ2-3; 7 nucleotides line up with TRBD2. V trimming: 6 bases; J trimming: 0 bases; junction bases outside the gene matches: 12. The CDR3 is 17 amino acids. Germline CDR1 and CDR2: MDHEN and SYDVKM. The full variable domain, its missing parts supplied by reference TRBV28 and TRBJ2-3, is DVKVTQSSRYLVKRTGEKVFLECVQDMDHENMFWYRQDPGLGLRLIYFSYDVKMKEKGDIPEGYSVSREKKERFSLILESASTNQTSMYLCASRPLWGGASTDTQYFGPGTRLTVL.

In this sample, this clone turned up once. This sequence joins TRBV29-1 and TRBJ2-1; 10 positions match TRBD1. CDR3 size: 15 residues. CDR1 and CDR2 from the germline V gene are SQVTM and ANQGSEA. Germline trimming cut 6 bases from V and 0 bases from J; bases unmatched to any gene: 5. The CDR3 DNA sequence: TGCAGCGTGGAGGACAGGGGGGTCTCCTACAATGAGCAGTTCTTC. Translation gives CSVEDRGVSYNEQFF.

This clone was seen once. This rearrangement joins TRBV20-1 to TRBJ2-7; 7 bases match TRBD2. CDR1 and CDR2 from the germline V gene are DFQATT and SNEGSKA (reference sequence). This CDR3 region has 11 residues. Trimming at V came to 5 bases and at J to 7 bases, leaving 5 bases not matched to a gene. This CDR3 is CSAGDYREQYF. In DNA, the CDR3 is TGCAGTGCTGGGGACTATAGGGAGCAGTACTTC.

J is TRBJ2-7 and V is TRBV6-1; the D gene is possibly TRBD2 (6 bases). The CDR3 has 14 amino acids. Trimming shortened V by 4 bases and J by 6 bases, and 16 bases separated the two germline ends. Germline assignment: CDR1 MNHNS and CDR2 SASEGT. CDR3 nucleotides: TGTGCCAGCAGTGGCCGGGAGCCTGTGGGCGAGCAGTACTTC. Protein product: CASSGREPVGEQYF.

The V call is TRBV11-2, the J call TRBJ1-1; 8 nucleotides line up with TRBD1. This CDR3 region has 16 residues. Germline CDR1 and CDR2: SGHAT and FQNNGV. V trimming: 1 base; J trimming: 3 bases; junction bases outside the gene matches: 7. The CDR3 region is CASSLGLTGVYTEAFF. CDR3 nucleotide sequence: TGTGCCAGCAGCTTAGGTTTGACAGGGGTGTACACTGAAGCTTTCTTT.

The chain combines TRBV5-1 with TRBJ2-3; 11 nucleotides align to TRBD2. The V and J ends lost 0 bases and 3 bases, in that order; junction bases with no gene match: 3. This CDR3 is 16 amino acids long. Germline CDR1 SGHRS, CDR2 YFSETQ. The CDR3 DNA reads as TGCGCCAGCAGCTTGGAACTAGCGGGAGTAACAGATACGCAGTATTTT. Protein sequence: CASSLELAGVTDTQYF. The variable domain in full, completed from reference TRBV5-1 and TRBJ2-3, reads KAGVTQTPRYLIKTRGQQVTLSCSPISGHRSVSWYQQTPGQGLQFLFEYFSETQRNKGNFPGRFSGRQFSNSRSEMNVSTLELGDSALYLCASSLELAGVTDTQYFGPGTRLTVL.